The 20 T cell receptor beta chains listed next were all sequenced from one sample in a study of shared clonotypes between healthy human individuals. Clones were read by immunoSEQ multiplex PCR, and TCRdb kept only the in-frame ones, dropping some. The sample lists about 2.3 million clones, just under 95% occurring once. Sequenced material: naive CD4+ T cells from PBMCs. As to subset: CD45RA+ positively selected. All receptors come from a man between 18 and 29 years old in good health. Some clones in this sample may be carry-over from other donors' samples.

Notes on this clone: Other DNA sequences in the same sample also yield this CDR3. The J gene is TRBJ2-7, the V gene TRBV28; 8 bases fit TRBD1. The CDR3 extends over 15 amino acids. Losses at the gene ends were 2 bases for V and 3 bases for J; bases not matched to a gene: 6. CDR1 and CDR2 (germline): MDHEN, SYDVKM. CDR3 protein: CASSLGGQAFYEQYF. The CDR3 DNA reads TGTGCCAGCAGTTTAGGGGGACAGGCATTCTACGAGCAGTACTTC.

This chain joins TRBV28 and TRBJ2-2; D gene ambiguous. CDR3 length: 13 residues. Germline CDR1 and CDR2: MDHEN and SYDVKM. Trimming took 11 bases from V and 1 from J, leaving 11 bases between them. In DNA, the CDR3 is TGTGCCGGGCTCGGGCTGAACACCGGGGAGCTGTTTTTT. It translates to CAGLGLNTGELFF.

The rearrangement joins TRBV7-2 to TRBJ2-5, with TRBD2 matching 10 bases. The CDR3 contains 17 residues. V gave up 2 bases and J gave up 5 bases; unmatched junction bases: 11. CDR1 and CDR2 from the germline V gene are SGHTA and FQGNSA. The CDR3 is CASSLLVASGRGETQYF. The CDR3 DNA follows: TGTGCCAGCAGCTTATTAGTAGCTAGCGGGAGAGGTGAGACCCAGTACTTC.

The sample holds a few counts of this clone. V and J are TRBV5-1 and TRBJ2-7, with TRBD2 identical over 11 bases. V lost 0 bases to trimming and J lost 0 bases; unmatched junction nucleotides: 8. Germline CDR1 SGHRS, CDR2 YFSETQ. The CDR3 extends over 18 amino acids. CDR3 in amino acids: CASSLAPLAGGISYEQYF. In nucleotides, the CDR3 is TGCGCCAGCAGCTTGGCCCCATTAGCGGGAGGGATCTCCTACGAGCAGTACTTC.

The V call is TRBV5-1, the J call TRBJ2-1; D gene uncertain. From germline, CDR1 is SGHRS and CDR2 YFSETQ. This CDR3 contains 15 residues. The V end was cut by 1 base, the J end by 6 bases, with 14 bases between. The CDR3 region has the DNA TGCGCCAGCAGCTTGTTGCGTCCAGAAGCCAATGAGCAGTTCTTC. The encoded protein is CASSLLRPEANEQFF. The entire variable domain, with the rest obtained from reference TRBV5-1 and TRBJ2-1, is as follows: KAGVTQTPRYLIKTRGQQVTLSCSPISGHRSVSWYQQTPGQGLQFLFEYFSETQRNKGNFPGRFSGRQFSNSRSEMNVSTLELGDSALYLCASSLLRPEANEQFFGPGTRLTVL.

Of note for this clone: Other DNA sequences in this sample translate to the same CDR3. The chain combines TRBV5-1 with TRBJ1-3; D may be TRBD1 (5 bases). The germline V gene has CDR1 SGHRS and CDR2 YFSETQ. V was pared by 0 bases and J by 0 bases, with 10 bases between. This CDR3 comprises 16 residues. The CDR3: CASSLGGTSSGNTIYF. Here the CDR3 DNA reads TGCGCCAGCAGCTTGGGGGGCACCTCCTCTGGAAACACCATATATTTT.

The chain has TRBV7-2 and TRBJ1-3; possibly TRBD1 for D (5 bases). The CDR3 is made up of 15 amino acids. Trimming pared 4 bases from V and 0 bases from J, leaving 10 bases between. CDR1 and CDR2 (germline): SGHTA, FQGNSA. This CDR3 reads CASSSQVTSGNTIYF. The CDR3 DNA follows: TGTGCCAGCAGCTCACAGGTGACCTCTGGAAACACCATATATTTT. Combining the CDR3 with reference TRBV7-2 and TRBJ1-3 gives the whole variable domain GAGVSQSPSNKVTEKGKDVELRCDPISGHTALYWYRQSLGQGLEFLIYFQGNSAPDKSGLPSDRFSAERTGGSVSTLTIQRTQQEDSAVYLCASSSQVTSGNTIYFGEGSWLTVV.

The CDR3 DNA follows: TGTGCCCTAAAGAGGAGGGCCTGGGACAATGAGCAGTTCTTC. Its translation is CALKRRAWDNEQFF. This chain uses TRBV27 with TRBJ2-1, with a weak D call TRBD2 (6 bases). Germline V gene data show CDR1 as MNHEY and CDR2 as SMNVEV (reference sequence). CDR3 length: 14 residues. Trimming removed 11 bases at V and 5 bases at J, with 19 bases between.

This chain uses TRBV19 with TRBJ1-2; no definite D call. V was pared by 4 bases and J by 7 bases, with 22 bases between. CDR1 is LNHDA and CDR2 is SQIVND in the germline V gene (reference sequence). This CDR3 has 16 residues. In DNA form, the CDR3 reads TGTGCCAGTAGTACCCCCTTGGGGAGTATGAGAGTTGGCTACACCTTC. It translates to CASSTPLGSMRVGYTF. The full variable domain, rest sourced from reference TRBV19 and TRBJ1-2, is DGGITQSPKYLFRKEGQNVTLSCEQNLNHDAMYWYRQDPGQGLRLIYYSQIVNDFQKGDIAEGYSVSREKKESFPLTVTSAQKNPTAFYLCASSTPLGSMRVGYTFGSGTRLTVV.

The chain recombines TRBV13 with TRBJ1-5; 7 bases line up with TRBD1. Unmatched junction bases numbered 10, after V lost 5 bases and J lost 9 bases. The CDR3 has 14 amino acids. CDR1 and CDR2 from the germline V gene are PRHDT and FYEKMQ (reference sequence). CDR3 DNA sequence: TGTGCCAGCAGCCTCAACAGGGGAGGGGGGCCCCAGCATTTT. It is translated as CASSLNRGGGPQHF. The entire variable domain, with the rest obtained from reference TRBV13 and TRBJ1-5, is as follows: AAGVIQSPRHLIKEKRETATLKCYPIPRHDTVYWYQQGPGQDPQFLISFYEKMQSDKGSIPDRFSAQQFSDYHSELNMSSLELGDSALYFCASSLNRGGGPQHFGDGTRLSIL.

This clone has only one observation. V gene TRBV2 combines with J gene TRBJ1-2; 9 bases are shared with TRBD1. The CDR3 totals 15 residues. Germline V CDR1 and CDR2: SNHLY, FYNNEI. J lost 4 bases, V lost 6 bases, and 9 bases had no gene match. The CDR3 sequence: CASRERTGASYGYTF. The CDR3, as DNA: TGTGCCAGCAGGGAGAGGACAGGGGCGAGCTATGGCTACACCTTC.

The chain employs TRBV5-1 and TRBJ1-4; D may be TRBD1 (6 bases). This CDR3 region has 15 residues. Germline-derived CDR1 and CDR2 are SGHRS and YFSETQ. V was trimmed by 7 bases and J by 2 bases, leaving 15 bases between them. This chain's CDR3 is CASGGRAGTNEKLFF. The CDR3 nucleotides are TGCGCCAGCGGGGGCCGAGCAGGGACTAATGAAAAACTGTTTTTT.

The chain has TRBV7-2 and TRBJ1-5; no definite D call. CDR3 length: 13 residues. Trimming took 1 base from V and 6 from J, leaving 7 bases between them. Germline V gene data show CDR1 as SGHTA and CDR2 as FQGNSA. As DNA, the CDR3 is TGTGCCAGCAGCTTAGAGGCCGGTCAGCCCCAGCATTTT. The encoded protein is CASSLEAGQPQHF.

This rearrangement joins TRBV11-3 to TRBJ1-3; unclear D gene. The ends were cut back, 1 base at V and 0 bases at J, with 7 bases in the middle. In germline, CDR1 is SGHNT, CDR2 YENEEA. The CDR3 covers 15 residues. The CDR3 DNA is TGTGCCAGCAGCTTAGGAGAAAACTCTGGAAACACCATATATTTT. This gives the protein CASSLGENSGNTIYF.

This chain links TRBV7-9 with TRBJ1-5; possible D gene TRBD1, 5 bases. The length of the CDR3 is 16 residues. CDR1 SEHNR and CDR2 FQNEAQ come from the germline V gene (reference sequence). V dropped 5 bases and J dropped 5 bases, with 19 bases sitting between them. The CDR3 loop is CASSGGGSNGYQPQHF. CDR3 nucleotides: TGTGCCAGCAGCGGGGGGGGAAGCAACGGATATCAGCCCCAGCATTTT.

This CDR3 reads CASSYRDSRGYTF. The CDR3, as DNA: TGTGCCAGCAGTTACAGGGACAGCCGCGGCTACACCTTC. The chain has TRBV6-5 and TRBJ1-2; 7 bases agree with TRBD1. J gave up 8 bases and V 2 bases, and 5 bases lay outside the gene matches. This CDR3 has 13 residues. Germline CDR1 and CDR2: MNHEY and SVGAGI.

The gene calls are TRBV2 and TRBJ2-1, with TRBD1 identical over 7 bases. The CDR3 has 15 residues. V trimming: 5 bases; J trimming: 3 bases; junction bases outside the gene matches: 7. Germline V CDR1 and CDR2: SNHLY, FYNNEI. In DNA, the CDR3 is TGTGCCAGCAGTATGGGACAGCCAATCTACAATGAGCAGTTCTTC. As protein: CASSMGQPIYNEQFF.

On this clone itself: Other nucleotide sequences from this sample produce the same CDR3. The V and J genes are TRBV7-3 and TRBJ1-5, with a tentative D call TRBD1 (5 bases). CDR3 length: 13 amino acids. V was pared by 5 bases and J by 4 bases, with 9 bases between. Germline CDR1 is SGHTA and CDR2 is FQGTGA. The chain's CDR3 is CASSPGGNQPQHF. The CDR3 nucleotides read TGTGCCAGCAGCCCCGGGGGAAATCAGCCCCAGCATTTT.

The rearrangement links TRBV7-2 to TRBJ1-1, with a tentative D call TRBD1 (5 bases). The CDR3 has 15 amino acids. Germline V gives CDR1 SGHTA, CDR2 FQGNSA. Trimming removed 5 bases at V and 3 bases at J, with 16 bases between. This CDR3 reads CASSEGPYGDTEAFF. The CDR3 coding sequence is TGTGCCAGCAGCGAGGGACCCTATGGCGACACTGAAGCTTTCTTT.

This clone came up once. V usage is TRBV9 and J usage is TRBJ2-1, with D possibly being TRBD2 (6 bases). Germline values: CDR1 SGDLS, CDR2 YYNGEE. The CDR3 loop spans 15 amino acids. The V end was cut by 3 bases, the J end by 4 bases, with 14 bases between. CDR3 sequence (DNA): TGTGCCAGCAGCGGCGTTAGCGGAAATTACAATGAGCAGTTCTTC. Translation gives CASSGVSGNYNEQFF.